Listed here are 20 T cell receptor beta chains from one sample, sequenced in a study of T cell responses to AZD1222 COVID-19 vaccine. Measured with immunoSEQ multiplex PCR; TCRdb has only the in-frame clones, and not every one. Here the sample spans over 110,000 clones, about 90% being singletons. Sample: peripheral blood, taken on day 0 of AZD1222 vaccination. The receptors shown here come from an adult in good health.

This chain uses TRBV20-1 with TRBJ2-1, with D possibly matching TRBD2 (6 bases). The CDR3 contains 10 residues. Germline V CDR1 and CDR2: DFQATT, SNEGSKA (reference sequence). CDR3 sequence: CTPRGNEQFF. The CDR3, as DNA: TGCACCCCCCGGGGGAATGAGCAGTTCTTC.

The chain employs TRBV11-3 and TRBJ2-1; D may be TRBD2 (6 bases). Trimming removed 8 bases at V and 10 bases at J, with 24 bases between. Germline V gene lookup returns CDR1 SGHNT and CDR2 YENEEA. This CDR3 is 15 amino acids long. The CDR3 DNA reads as TGTGCCAGCGGGATACTGGGGACTTACCCCAGGGAGCAGTTCTTC. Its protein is CASGILGTYPREQFF. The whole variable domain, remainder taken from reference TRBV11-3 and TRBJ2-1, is EAGVVQSPRYKIIEKKQPVAFWCNPISGHNTLYWYLQNLGQGPELLIRYENEEAVDDSQLPKDRFSAERLKGVDSTLKIQPAELGDSAVYLCASGILGTYPREQFFGPGTRLTVL.

The CDR3, as DNA: TGTGCCAGCAGCCGTACGAGAGGGGGAACAGATACGCAGTATTTT. Encoded protein: CASSRTRGGTDTQYF. This chain uses TRBV14 with TRBJ2-3, with TRBD1 as a possible D gene (6 bases). The ends were cut back, 4 bases at V and 3 bases at J, with 14 bases in the middle. This CDR3 spans 15 amino acids. Germline values: CDR1 SGHDN, CDR2 FVKESK.

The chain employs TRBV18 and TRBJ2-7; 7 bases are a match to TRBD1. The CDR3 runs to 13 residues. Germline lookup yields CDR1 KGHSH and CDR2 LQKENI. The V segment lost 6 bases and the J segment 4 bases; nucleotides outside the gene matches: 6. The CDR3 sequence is CASSWDSRYEQYF. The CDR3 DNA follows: TGTGCCAGCTCTTGGGACAGCCGGTACGAGCAGTACTTC.

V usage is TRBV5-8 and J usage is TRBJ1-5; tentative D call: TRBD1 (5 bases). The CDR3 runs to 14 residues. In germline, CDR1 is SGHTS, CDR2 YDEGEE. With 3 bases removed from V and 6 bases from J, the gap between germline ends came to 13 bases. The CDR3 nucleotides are TGTGCCAGCAGCTCTGGGGGAAGGGGTCAGCCCCAGCATTTT. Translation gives CASSSGGRGQPQHF.

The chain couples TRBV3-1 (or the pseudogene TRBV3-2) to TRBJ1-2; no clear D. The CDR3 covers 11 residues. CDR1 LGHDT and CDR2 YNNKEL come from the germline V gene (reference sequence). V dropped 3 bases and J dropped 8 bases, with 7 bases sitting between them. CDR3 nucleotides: TGTGCCAGCAGCCAGACGGGGGGCTACACCTTC. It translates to CASSQTGGYTF.

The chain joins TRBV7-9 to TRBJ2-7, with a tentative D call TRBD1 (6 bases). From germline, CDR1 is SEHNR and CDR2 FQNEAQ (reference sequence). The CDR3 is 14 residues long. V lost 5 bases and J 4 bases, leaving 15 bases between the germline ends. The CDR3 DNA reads TGTGCCAGCAGCCGTAGGGACACCGAGTACGAGCAGTACTTC. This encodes CASSRRDTEYEQYF.

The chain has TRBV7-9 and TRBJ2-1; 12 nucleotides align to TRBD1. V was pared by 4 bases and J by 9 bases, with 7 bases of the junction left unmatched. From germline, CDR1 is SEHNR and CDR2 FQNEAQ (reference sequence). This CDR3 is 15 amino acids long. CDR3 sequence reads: CASSSSGTGGGEQFF. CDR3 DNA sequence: TGTGCCAGCAGCTCGTCCGGGACAGGGGGCGGTGAGCAGTTCTTC.

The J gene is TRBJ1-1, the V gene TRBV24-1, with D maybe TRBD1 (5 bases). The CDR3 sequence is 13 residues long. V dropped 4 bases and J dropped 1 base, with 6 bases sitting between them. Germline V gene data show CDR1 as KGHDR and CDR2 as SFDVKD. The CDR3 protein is CATSDRENTEAFF. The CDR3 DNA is TGTGCCACCAGTGACAGGGAGAACACTGAAGCTTTCTTT.

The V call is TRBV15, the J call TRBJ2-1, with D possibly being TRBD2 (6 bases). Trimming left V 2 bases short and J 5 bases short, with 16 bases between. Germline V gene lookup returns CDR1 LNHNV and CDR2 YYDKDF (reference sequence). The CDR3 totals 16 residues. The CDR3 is CATSRRSGETNNEQFF. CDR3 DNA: TGTGCCACCAGCAGAAGGTCGGGGGAGACTAACAATGAGCAGTTCTTC.

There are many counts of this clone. The CDR3 region is CASSELGLQYF. CDR3 DNA sequence: TGTGCCAGCAGTGAATTAGGGCTGCAGTACTTC. The chain couples TRBV2 to TRBJ2-7, with D hard to call. This CDR3 spans 11 amino acids. From germline, CDR1 is SNHLY and CDR2 FYNNEI. V was cut by 2 bases and J by 9 bases, with 8 bases left in between.

The CDR3 sequence is CAWSVGLAGQGLWEQYF. For the CDR3, the DNA is TGTGCCTGGAGTGTAGGCCTAGCGGGGCAGGGGCTGTGGGAGCAGTACTTC. The V call is TRBV30, the J call TRBJ2-7, with 9 bases fitting TRBD2. Per germline, CDR1 GTSNPN and CDR2 SVGIG (reference sequence). This CDR3 has 17 residues. The V segment lost 0 bases and the J segment 7 bases; nucleotides outside the gene matches: 16.

The chain's CDR3 is CASRDRTGIGRGGLNSNQPQHF. For the CDR3, the DNA is TGTGCCAGCAGGGACAGGACAGGGATTGGCAGGGGCGGTTTGAATAGCAATCAGCCCCAGCATTTT. V gene TRBV6-4 combines with J gene TRBJ1-5; 8 bases are a match to TRBD1. The V gene end was trimmed by 6 bases and the J gene end by 0 bases; junction bases not matched to a gene: 25. The length of the CDR3 is 22 residues. Germline values: CDR1 MRHNA, CDR2 SNTAGT.

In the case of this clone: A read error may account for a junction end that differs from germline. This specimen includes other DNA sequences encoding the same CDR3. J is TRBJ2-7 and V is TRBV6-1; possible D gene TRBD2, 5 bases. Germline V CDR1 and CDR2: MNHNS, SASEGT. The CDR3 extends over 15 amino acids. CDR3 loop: CASSERVGSSYEQYF. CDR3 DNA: TGTGCTAGCAGTGAAAGGGTGGGGAGCTCCTACGAGCAGTACTTC.

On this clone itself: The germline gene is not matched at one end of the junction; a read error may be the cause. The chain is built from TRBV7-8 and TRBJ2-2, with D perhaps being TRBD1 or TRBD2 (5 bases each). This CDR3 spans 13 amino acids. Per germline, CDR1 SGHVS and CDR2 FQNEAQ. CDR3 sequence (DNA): TGTGCCAGCAGCTTTAGCCTAGTTGGGGGGCTGTTTTTT. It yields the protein CASSFSLVGGLFF.

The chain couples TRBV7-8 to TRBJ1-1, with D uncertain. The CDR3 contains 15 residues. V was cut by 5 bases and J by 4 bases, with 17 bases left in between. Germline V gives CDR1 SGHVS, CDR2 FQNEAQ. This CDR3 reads CASSILREFITEAFF. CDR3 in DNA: TGTGCCAGCAGCATCCTGAGGGAGTTTATCACTGAAGCTTTCTTT.

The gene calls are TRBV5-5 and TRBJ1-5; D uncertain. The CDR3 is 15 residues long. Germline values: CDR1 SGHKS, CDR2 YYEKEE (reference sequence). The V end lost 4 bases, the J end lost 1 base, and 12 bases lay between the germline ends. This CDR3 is CASSLVSMSNQPQHF. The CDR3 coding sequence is TGTGCCAGCAGCCTGGTTAGTATGAGCAATCAGCCCCAGCATTTT. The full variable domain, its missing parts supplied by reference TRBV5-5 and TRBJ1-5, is DAGVTQSPTHLIKTRGQQVTLRCSPISGHKSVSWYQQVLGQGPQFIFQYYEKEERGRGNFPDRFSARQFPNYSSELNVNALLLGDSALYLCASSLVSMSNQPQHFGDGTRLSIL.

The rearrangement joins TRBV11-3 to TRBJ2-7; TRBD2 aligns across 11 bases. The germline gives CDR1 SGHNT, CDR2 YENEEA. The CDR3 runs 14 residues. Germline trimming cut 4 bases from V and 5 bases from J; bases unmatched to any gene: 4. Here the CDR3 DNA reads TGTGCCAGCAGCTCGGGACTAGCGGCCGACGAGCAGTACTTC. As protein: CASSSGLAADEQYF.

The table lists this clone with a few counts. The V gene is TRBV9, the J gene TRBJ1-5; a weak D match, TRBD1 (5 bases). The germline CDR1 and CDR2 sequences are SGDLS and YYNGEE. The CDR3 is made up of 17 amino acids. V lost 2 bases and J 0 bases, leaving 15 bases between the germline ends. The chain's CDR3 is CASSVGSWGDSNQPQHF. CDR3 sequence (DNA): TGTGCCAGCAGCGTCGGATCTTGGGGGGATAGCAATCAGCCCCAGCATTTT.

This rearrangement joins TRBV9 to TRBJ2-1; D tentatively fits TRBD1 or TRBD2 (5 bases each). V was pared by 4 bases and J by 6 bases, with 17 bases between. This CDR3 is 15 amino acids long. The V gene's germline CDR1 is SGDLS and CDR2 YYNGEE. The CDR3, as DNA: TGTGCCAGCAGCTTGGGACGTGGTAGTTTCAATGAGCAGTTCTTC. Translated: CASSLGRGSFNEQFF.